The sample holds a few counts of the clone carrying this T cell receptor beta chain. Only in-frame clones appear in the TCRdb table, and some are missing; sequencing was by immunoSEQ multiplex PCR. The sample comprises tens of thousands of clones, 65% to 85% of which are singletons, and 3.5% to 4% rests with the top ten. The source of the sample is a study of blood T cell repertoires in COVID-19. Germline V gives CDR1 WNHNN, CDR2 SYGVQD (reference sequence). V was cut by 0 bases and J by 5 bases, with 5 bases left in between. The length of the CDR3 is 13 residues. The sample was PBMCs or T cells enriched from blood (not recorded which). This receptor was taken from a woman aged 40 to 50 with acute COVID-19. The J gene is TRBJ1-5, the V gene TRBV10-1; D is unclear. CDR3: CASSESGHQPQHF. Here the CDR3 DNA reads TGCGCCAGCAGTGAGTCGGGCCATCAGCCCCAGCATTTT.